What follows are 32 T cell receptor beta chains derived from one specimen sequenced in a study of blood T cell repertoires in COVID-19 (dated by TCRdb to between 2020 and 2021). Libraries came from the immunoSEQ multiplex PCR assay. Here the immuneACCESS table is served through TCRdb, limited to in-frame sequences with V and J called. Missing clones are a known gap in these copies; in checked studies unresolved V genes cover under half, and the rest lacks a known reason. Present in this sample are under 250,000 clones, 85% to 90% of which were seen just once. The ten largest clones add up to 1.5% to 2% of the sample. Sequenced input: PBMCs or T cells enriched from blood (not recorded which). The receptors originated from a man aged 40-55 years who had recovered from COVID-19.

The chain links TRBV15 to TRBJ1-4; weak D call: TRBD1 (5 bases). The germline V gene encodes CDR1 LNHNV and CDR2 YYDKDF (reference sequence). The CDR3 has 16 amino acids. Trimming pared 5 bases from V and 6 bases from J, leaving 19 bases between. CDR3 amino acids: CATSGTGGFIHEKLFF. The CDR3 DNA sequence: TGTGCCACCAGCGGCACCGGGGGATTTATTCATGAAAAACTGTTTTTT. Full variable domain (rest looked up from reference TRBV15 and TRBJ1-4): DAMVIQNPRYQVTQFGKPVTLSCSQTLNHNVMYWYQQKSSQAPKLLFHYYDKDFNNEADTPDNFQSRRPNTSFCFLDIRSPGLGDTAMYLCATSGTGGFIHEKLFFGSGTQLSVL.

J is TRBJ2-1 and V is TRBV13; 10 bases are shared with TRBD2. This CDR3 has 15 residues. The germline V gene has CDR1 PRHDT and CDR2 FYEKMQ (reference sequence). V lost 5 bases to trimming and J lost 6 bases; unmatched junction nucleotides: 7. As DNA, the CDR3 is TGTGCCAGCAGCCTCTCCGGACTAGCGGTCAATGAGCAGTTCTTC. Translation: CASSLSGLAVNEQFF. The variable domain in full, completed from reference TRBV13 and TRBJ2-1, reads AAGVIQSPRHLIKEKRETATLKCYPIPRHDTVYWYQQGPGQDPQFLISFYEKMQSDKGSIPDRFSAQQFSDYHSELNMSSLELGDSALYFCASSLSGLAVNEQFFGPGTRLTVL.

The CDR3 reads CASRSQDTYEQYF. In DNA, the CDR3 is TGTGCCAGCAGGTCACAGGATACCTACGAGCAGTACTTC. The chain employs TRBV6-5 and TRBJ2-7, with D perhaps matching TRBD1 (5 bases). V was pared by 6 bases and J by 2 bases, with 11 bases between. Germline assignment: CDR1 MNHEY and CDR2 SVGAGI. CDR3 length: 13 residues.

This chain connects TRBV4-3 to TRBJ1-1; tentative D call: TRBD1 (5 bases). Germline-derived CDR1 and CDR2 are LGHNA and YSLEER. Trimming removed 2 bases from V and 6 bases from J, with 19 bases in between. There are 16 residues in the CDR3. The CDR3 coding sequence is TGCGCCAGCAGCCAACTATCAGGAGGGGTTACTTCTGAAGCTTTCTTT. Its translation: CASSQLSGGVTSEAFF.

The chain joins TRBV7-2 to TRBJ1-5; D perhaps matches TRBD1 (5 bases). Looked up from germline, CDR1 is SGHTA and CDR2 is FQGNSA. This CDR3 region has 14 residues. V gave up 4 bases and J gave up 6 bases, with 13 bases separating them. The CDR3 region is CASSSERGGQPQHF. The CDR3 nucleotides are TGTGCCAGCAGCTCAGAAAGGGGCGGTCAGCCCCAGCATTTT. Using reference TRBV7-2 and TRBJ1-5 for the parts outside the CDR3, the full variable domain is GAGVSQSPSNKVTEKGKDVELRCDPISGHTALYWYRQSLGQGLEFLIYFQGNSAPDKSGLPSDRFSAERTGGSVSTLTIQRTQQEDSAVYLCASSSERGGQPQHFGDGTRLSIL.

The chain employs TRBV5-1 and TRBJ2-1, with a tentative D call TRBD1 (5 bases). The CDR3 is made up of 16 amino acids. V lost 0 bases, J lost 0 bases, and 10 bases lay in between. Germline lookup yields CDR1 SGHRS and CDR2 YFSETQ. The CDR3 DNA is TGCGCCAGCAGCTTGGGACAGTTAAGCTCCTACAATGAGCAGTTCTTC. The encoded protein is CASSLGQLSSYNEQFF.

This clone came up once. The chain combines TRBV5-1 with TRBJ1-2; D not resolved. This CDR3 is 14 amino acids long. Per the germline V gene, CDR1 is SGHRS and CDR2 is YFSETQ. Trimming left V 0 bases short and J 6 bases short, with 12 bases between. CDR3 protein: CASSLAIQVDGYTF. For the CDR3, the DNA is TGCGCCAGCAGCTTGGCCATCCAGGTCGATGGCTACACCTTC.

The gene calls are TRBV6-5 and TRBJ2-7, with TRBD2 identical over 7 bases. Germline V lookup: CDR1 MNHEY, CDR2 SVGAGI. CDR3 length equals 13 residues. Trimming removed 6 bases from V and 7 bases from J; junction bases left unmatched: 9. CDR3 sequence: CASSQSREREQYF. The CDR3 DNA is TGTGCCAGCAGCCAATCGCGGGAGCGGGAGCAGTACTTC.

The chain is built from TRBV13 and TRBJ1-6; D remains ambiguous. The V gene's germline CDR1 is PRHDT and CDR2 FYEKMQ (reference sequence). CDR3 length: 15 residues. The germline V and J ends were trimmed by 2 bases and 7 bases, with 12 bases remaining between them. The CDR3 sequence is CASSLIRDKNSPLHF. The DNA for the CDR3 is TGTGCCAGCAGCTTAATCCGGGATAAGAATTCACCCCTCCACTTT.

V is TRBV19 and J is TRBJ2-3, with 13 bases aligning to TRBD2. Germline CDR1 and CDR2: LNHDA and SQIVND (reference sequence). V was pared by 5 bases and J by 8 bases, with 10 bases of the junction left unmatched. The CDR3 spans 16 residues. The CDR3 loop reads CASSLPLAGGQGTQYF. Here the CDR3 DNA reads TGTGCCAGTAGTCTCCCACTAGCGGGAGGGCAGGGTACGCAGTATTTT.

This rearrangement joins TRBV7-2 to TRBJ2-1, with 9 bases that match TRBD2. The germline V gene has CDR1 SGHTA and CDR2 FQGNSA. The V and J ends lost 3 bases and 3 bases, in that order; junction bases with no gene match: 3. The CDR3 is 15 amino acids. The CDR3 here is CASSFHSGGYNEQFF. The CDR3 DNA sequence: TGTGCCAGCAGCTTTCATAGCGGGGGCTACAATGAGCAGTTCTTC.

The chain links TRBV4-3 to TRBJ2-5; D gene unclear. The CDR3 is 14 residues long. The ends were cut back, 3 bases at V and 1 base at J, with 9 bases in the middle. CDR1 is LGHNA, CDR2 YSLEER, per germline. The CDR3 reads CASSHRLFQETQYF. The CDR3, as DNA: TGCGCCAGCAGCCACAGGCTATTCCAAGAGACCCAGTACTTC.

The chain employs TRBV18 and TRBJ2-1; D might be TRBD1 (6 bases). CDR3 length: 12 amino acids. Deletions cut 2 bases from V and 9 bases from J, with 8 bases between. Germline V lookup: CDR1 KGHSH, CDR2 LQKENI. The CDR3 DNA follows: TGTGCCAGCTCACCAACAGGGACTGAGCAGTTCTTC. Protein sequence: CASSPTGTEQFF.

The V and J genes are TRBV27 and TRBJ1-1, with 10 positions matching TRBD1. V lost 10 bases, J lost 5 bases, and 13 bases stayed unmatched. Germline values: CDR1 MNHEY, CDR2 SMNVEV (reference sequence). There are 15 residues in the CDR3. CDR3 amino acids: CANPRGGQGCTEAFF. CDR3 nucleotides: TGTGCCAACCCCCGCGGGGGACAGGGGTGTACTGAAGCTTTCTTT.

The V gene is TRBV7-9, the J gene TRBJ2-7; 10 bases agree with TRBD1. The CDR3 contains 14 residues. Germline assignment: CDR1 SEHNR and CDR2 FQNEAQ (reference sequence). Trimming at V came to 4 bases and at J to 5 bases, leaving 5 bases not matched to a gene. The CDR3 DNA sequence: TGTGCCAGCAGCTCCCGGGACAGGGGTCACGAGCAGTACTTC. Amino acids: CASSSRDRGHEQYF.

CDR3 in DNA: TGCGCCAGCAGCCACATGACGGGGGTTTCCTACGAGCAGTACTTC. Its translation is CASSHMTGVSYEQYF. The chain combines TRBV4-3 with TRBJ2-7; the D gene is possibly TRBD2 (6 bases). Trimming left V 3 bases short and J 1 base short, with 13 bases between. CDR1 and CDR2 from the germline V gene are LGHNA and YSLEER. The CDR3 consists of 15 residues.

This clone has a single count. The rearrangement links TRBV5-1 to TRBJ2-1, with D unclear. Germline CDR1 and CDR2: SGHRS and YFSETQ. Deletions cut 1 base from V and 9 bases from J, with 11 bases between. This CDR3 has 13 amino acids. The DNA for the CDR3 is TGCGCCAGCAGCTTGACCATCAGTGGTGAGCAGTTCTTC. It yields the protein CASSLTISGEQFF.

A single count supports this clone. The V and J genes are TRBV12-3 or TRBV12-4 and TRBJ2-7; D possibly corresponds to TRBD1 (6 bases). V was pared by 4 bases and J by 6 bases, with 13 bases between. The CDR3 covers 13 residues. The CDR3 here is CASSYQGRGEQYF. The CDR3 nucleotides are TGTGCCAGCAGTTACCAGGGGCGAGGCGAGCAGTACTTC.

The rearrangement uses TRBV6-4 and TRBJ2-7, with a possible D match to TRBD2 (5 bases). Germline loops: CDR1 MRHNA, CDR2 SNTAGT. V was trimmed by 4 bases and J by 0 bases, leaving 13 bases between them. CDR3 length equals 15 residues. The CDR3 sequence is CASSGPGICSYEQYF. CDR3 nucleotide sequence: TGTGCCAGCAGTGGCCCGGGGATTTGCTCCTACGAGCAGTACTTC.

The chain has TRBV5-4 and TRBJ2-3; the D gene is possibly TRBD1 (5 bases). The CDR3 consists of 15 residues. The ends were cut back, 0 bases at V and 3 bases at J, with 11 bases in the middle. Looked up from germline, CDR1 is SGHNT and CDR2 is YYREEE (reference sequence). The CDR3: CASSLDQGPTDTQYF. CDR3 in DNA: TGTGCCAGCAGCTTGGATCAGGGTCCTACAGATACGCAGTATTTT.

The J gene is TRBJ1-6, the V gene TRBV30; 8 bases are shared with TRBD1. V lost 0 bases and J lost 4; bases outside the gene matches: 8. CDR3 length: 17 amino acids. From germline, CDR1 is GTSNPN and CDR2 SVGIG (reference sequence). CDR3 coding DNA: TGTGCCTGGAGTGTACCCGCAGGGGGCTTTTATAATTCACCCCTCCACTTT. As protein: CAWSVPAGGFYNSPLHF.

The chain combines TRBV5-1 with TRBJ1-2, with 7 positions matching TRBD1. This CDR3 spans 14 amino acids. J lost 4 bases, V lost 2 bases, and 5 bases had no gene match. In germline, CDR1 is SGHRS, CDR2 YFSETQ. CDR3 in DNA: TGCGCCAGCAGCTTCGGAGGGGGCCCCTATGGCTACACCTTC. Translation: CASSFGGGPYGYTF.

This clone appeared a single time. The chain is built from TRBV5-1 and TRBJ2-7, with 10 bases matching TRBD1. This CDR3 comprises 15 residues. V dropped 4 bases and J dropped 5; count of bases not matched to a gene: 9. Germline V gene data show CDR1 as SGHRS and CDR2 as YFSETQ. CDR3 amino acids: CASSQRQGAPHEQYF. CDR3 sequence (DNA): TGCGCCAGCAGCCAACGACAGGGGGCGCCTCACGAGCAGTACTTC.

This chain links TRBV18 with TRBJ1-3; maybe TRBD1 (5 bases). The germline gives CDR1 KGHSH, CDR2 LQKENI. Trimming removed 0 bases at V and 5 bases at J, with 8 bases between. This CDR3 is 14 amino acids long. The CDR3 DNA sequence: TGTGCCAGCTCACCACCGACAGCGAGAAACACCATATATTTT. Protein sequence: CASSPPTARNTIYF.

V and J are TRBV2 and TRBJ1-1; no clear D gene. The CDR3 runs to 13 residues. Germline CDR1 SNHLY, CDR2 FYNNEI. V was clipped by 1 base and J by 1 base, with 4 bases between them. CDR3 nucleotide sequence: TGTGCCAGCAGTGAAGACAGGAACACTGAAGCTTTCTTT. Amino acids: CASSEDRNTEAFF.

The J gene is TRBJ1-2, the V gene TRBV5-5; 11 positions match TRBD1. J gave up 8 bases and V 4 bases, and 13 bases lay outside the gene matches. This CDR3 is built from 16 residues. Germline V lookup: CDR1 SGHKS, CDR2 YYEKEE (reference sequence). CDR3 nucleotides: TGTGCCAGCAGCCAGCTGCAGGACAGGGGGCATAGGGGCTACACCTTC. Protein product: CASSQLQDRGHRGYTF.

V gene TRBV5-1 combines with J gene TRBJ1-2; D is ambiguous. CDR1 is SGHRS, CDR2 YFSETQ, per germline. The CDR3 loop spans 12 amino acids. The V end lost 5 bases, the J end lost 2 bases, and 7 bases lay between the germline ends. The CDR3 loop is CASSAENYGYTF. CDR3 DNA: TGCGCCAGCAGTGCGGAAAACTATGGCTACACCTTC.

V is TRBV4-3 and J is TRBJ2-7, with a tentative D call TRBD2 (5 bases). Germline V gives CDR1 LGHNA, CDR2 YSLEER. CDR3 size: 14 residues. V lost 1 base to trimming and J lost 3 bases, with 10 bases between them. CDR3: CASSQVTGLYEQYF. For the CDR3, the DNA is TGCGCCAGCAGCCAAGTCACCGGACTCTACGAGCAGTACTTC.

This clone was detected only once. This rearrangement joins TRBV6-5 to TRBJ1-1; D unresolved. Germline V gene lookup returns CDR1 MNHEY and CDR2 SVGAGI. The CDR3 totals 13 residues. The V gene lost 2 bases and the J gene lost 3 bases, with 7 bases spanning the gap. The DNA for the CDR3 is TGTGCCAGCAGTTACGACGGGGACACTGAAGCTTTCTTT. Protein sequence: CASSYDGDTEAFF.

The CDR3 DNA follows: TGTGCCAGCAGTCATAGCGGGGGACCCTACGAGCAGTACTTC. It yields the protein CASSHSGGPYEQYF. The genes are TRBV5-8 and TRBJ2-7, with 9 bases that match TRBD2. V lost 5 bases and J lost 2; bases outside the gene matches: 5. Germline CDR1 and CDR2: SGHTS and YDEGEE. CDR3 length equals 14 residues.

This chain connects TRBV21-1 to TRBJ2-7; the listed D gene, TRBD1, was not tested against the DNA. TRBV21-1 is a pseudogene. The CDR3 extends over 23 amino acids. The CDR3 sequence: CASSKEGEQGERILSPGRYEQYF. CDR3 nucleotides: TGTGCCAGCAGCAAAGAGGGGGAACAGGGGGAACGCATCCTAAGCCCCGGTCGGTACGAGCAGTACTTC.

The chain couples TRBV27 to TRBJ2-1, with a weak D call TRBD2 (6 bases). Deletions cut 6 bases from V and 9 bases from J, with 15 bases between. This CDR3 has 13 amino acids. The germline CDR1 and CDR2 sequences are MNHEY and SMNVEV (reference sequence). CDR3 bases: TGTGCCAGCAGATTAGGCGTGGGAGGTGAGCAGTTCTTC. Residues: CASRLGVGGEQFF.